The text below deals with one T cell receptor (beta chain). Antigen: not known. This sample stems from a study of T cells in narcolepsy. The CDR3 has 15 residues. Trimming took 1 base from V and 2 from J; bases not matched to a gene: 2. Germline loops: CDR1 SEHNR, CDR2 FQNEAQ (reference sequence). Generated by immunoSEQ multiplex PCR, the TCRdb table keeps only in-frame clones and is missing some. The sample has just under 35,000 clones, 75% to 90% seen once. Findings and caveats of the study: Autoreactive clone sequences were missing from some blood memory CD4+ repertoires.

This clonotype was obtained from a human donor in good health. Input material: memory (CD45RA-) CD4+ T cells from blood. The rearrangement links TRBV7-9 to TRBJ2-5; 9 bases match TRBD1. CDR3 in amino acids: CASSLGDRVQETQYF. CDR3 DNA sequence: TGTGCCAGCAGCTTAGGGGACAGGGTTCAAGAGACCCAGTACTTC.